Listed here is a single T cell receptor (beta chain). At one boundary the junction diverges from the germline segment, which might be a read error. A second roughly 6 to 12 cycle PCR used barcoded and J-beta primers. In TCRdb, the 5' RACE reads were re-called with MiXCR into one record per CDR3 protein. The table shows approximately 800,000 distinct CDR3 sequences, with 25% to 30% occurring only once. These data come from a study of blood T cells in healthy people across ages. Germline lookup yields CDR1 WSHSY and CDR2 SAAADI. The CDR3 is 16 residues long. These same records also appear under a second study, on T cells of mothers and their children.

The sequence derives from a boy under 18 in good health. The source material was blood. V is TRBV10-2 and J is TRBJ1-1; TRBD1 matches at 8 bases. Here the CDR3 DNA reads TGCGCCAGCAGTGAGTCTGAGACAGGGGTGAACACTGAAGCTTGCTTT. Translated, it gives CASSESETGVNTEACF.